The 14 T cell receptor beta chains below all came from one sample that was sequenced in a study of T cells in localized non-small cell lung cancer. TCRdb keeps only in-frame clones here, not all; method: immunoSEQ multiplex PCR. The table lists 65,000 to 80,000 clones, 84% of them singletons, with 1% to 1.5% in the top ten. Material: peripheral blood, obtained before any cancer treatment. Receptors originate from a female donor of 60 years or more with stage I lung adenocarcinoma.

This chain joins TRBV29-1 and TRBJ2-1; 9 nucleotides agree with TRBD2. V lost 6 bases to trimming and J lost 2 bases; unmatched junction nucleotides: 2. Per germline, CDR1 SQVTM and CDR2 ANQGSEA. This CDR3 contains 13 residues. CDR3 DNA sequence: TGCAGCGTCTCTAGCGGGACCTACAATGAGCAGTTCTTC. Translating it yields CSVSSGTYNEQFF.

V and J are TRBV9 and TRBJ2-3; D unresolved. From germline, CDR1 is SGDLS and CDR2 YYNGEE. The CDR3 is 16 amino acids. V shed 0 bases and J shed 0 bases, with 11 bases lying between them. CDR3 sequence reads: CASSVVANPSTDTQYF. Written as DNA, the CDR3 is TGTGCCAGCAGCGTAGTGGCCAACCCTAGCACAGATACGCAGTATTTT. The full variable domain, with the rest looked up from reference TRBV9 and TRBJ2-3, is DSGVTQTPKHLITATGQRVTLRCSPRSGDLSVYWYQQSLDQGLQFLIQYYNGEERAKGNILERFSAQQFPDLHSELNLSSLELGDSALYFCASSVVANPSTDTQYFGPGTRLTVL.

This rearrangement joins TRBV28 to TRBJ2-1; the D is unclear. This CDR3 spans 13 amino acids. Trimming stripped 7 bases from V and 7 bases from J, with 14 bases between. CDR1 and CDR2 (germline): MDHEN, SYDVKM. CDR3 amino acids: CASTRYLRNEQFF. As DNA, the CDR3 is TGTGCCAGCACCCGCTATCTGCGAAATGAGCAGTTCTTC.

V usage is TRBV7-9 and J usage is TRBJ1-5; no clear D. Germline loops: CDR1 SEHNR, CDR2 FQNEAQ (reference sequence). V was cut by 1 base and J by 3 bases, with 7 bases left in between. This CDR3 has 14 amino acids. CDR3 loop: CASSLDGFNQPQHF. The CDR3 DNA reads TGTGCCAGCAGCTTAGACGGGTTCAATCAGCCCCAGCATTTT.

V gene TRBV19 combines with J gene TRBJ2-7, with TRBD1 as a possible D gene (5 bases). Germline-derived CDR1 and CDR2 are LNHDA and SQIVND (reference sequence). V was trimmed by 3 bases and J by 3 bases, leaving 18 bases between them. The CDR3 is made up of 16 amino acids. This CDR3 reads CASSIGAPLSGYEQYF. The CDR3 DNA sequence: TGTGCCAGTAGTATTGGGGCTCCACTCTCGGGCTACGAGCAGTACTTC.

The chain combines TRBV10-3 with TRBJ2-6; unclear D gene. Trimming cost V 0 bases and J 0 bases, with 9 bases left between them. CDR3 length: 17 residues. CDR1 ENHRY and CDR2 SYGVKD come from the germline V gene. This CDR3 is CAISESLSDSGANVLTF. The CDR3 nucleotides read TGTGCCATCAGTGAGTCGTTGAGCGACTCTGGGGCCAACGTCCTGACTTTC.

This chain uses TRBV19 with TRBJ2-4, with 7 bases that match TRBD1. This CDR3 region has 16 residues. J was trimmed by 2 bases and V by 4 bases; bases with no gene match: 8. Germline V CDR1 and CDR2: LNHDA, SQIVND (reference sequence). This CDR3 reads CASSRRQGSTKNIQYF. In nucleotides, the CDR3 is TGTGCCAGTAGTAGAAGACAGGGATCAACCAAAAACATTCAGTACTTC.

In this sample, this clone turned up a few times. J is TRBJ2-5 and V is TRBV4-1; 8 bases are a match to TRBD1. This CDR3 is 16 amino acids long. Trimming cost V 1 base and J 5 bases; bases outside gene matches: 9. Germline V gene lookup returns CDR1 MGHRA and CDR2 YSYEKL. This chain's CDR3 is CASSQGWSGGRETQYF. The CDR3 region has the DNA TGCGCCAGCAGCCAAGGTTGGTCAGGGGGCCGGGAGACCCAGTACTTC.

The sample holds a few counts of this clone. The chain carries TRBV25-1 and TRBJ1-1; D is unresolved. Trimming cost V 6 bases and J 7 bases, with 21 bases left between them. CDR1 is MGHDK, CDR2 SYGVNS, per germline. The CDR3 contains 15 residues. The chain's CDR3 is CASSSPGLGLSEAFF. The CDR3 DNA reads TGTGCCAGCAGCTCTCCGGGCCTAGGGCTGAGTGAAGCTTTCTTT.

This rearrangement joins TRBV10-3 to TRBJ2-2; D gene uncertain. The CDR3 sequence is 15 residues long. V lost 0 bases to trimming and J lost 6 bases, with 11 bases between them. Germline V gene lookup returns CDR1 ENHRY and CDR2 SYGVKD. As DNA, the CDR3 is TGTGCCATCAGTGAGTCCATTGGGGTATCCGGGGAGCTGTTTTTT. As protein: CAISESIGVSGELFF.

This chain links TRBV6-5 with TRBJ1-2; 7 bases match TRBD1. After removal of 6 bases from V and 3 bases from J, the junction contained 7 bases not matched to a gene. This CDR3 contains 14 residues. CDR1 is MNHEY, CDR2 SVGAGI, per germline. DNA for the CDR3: TGTGCCAGCAGACCCGACAGGGATCACTATGGCTACACCTTC. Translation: CASRPDRDHYGYTF.

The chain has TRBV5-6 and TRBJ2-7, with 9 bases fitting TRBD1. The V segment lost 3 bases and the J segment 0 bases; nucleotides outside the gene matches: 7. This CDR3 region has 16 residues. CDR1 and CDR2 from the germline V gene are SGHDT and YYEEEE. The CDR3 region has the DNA TGTGCCAGCAGCTCCATCGGGACAGGGAGCTCCTACGAGCAGTACTTC. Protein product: CASSSIGTGSSYEQYF.

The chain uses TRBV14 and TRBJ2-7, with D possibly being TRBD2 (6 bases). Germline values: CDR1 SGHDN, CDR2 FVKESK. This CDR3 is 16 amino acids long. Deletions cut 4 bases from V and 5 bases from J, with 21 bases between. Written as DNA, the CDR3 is TGTGCCAGCAGCCCCCGGGAGTTAGCTGTCTTCGACGAGCAGTACTTC. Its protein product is CASSPRELAVFDEQYF.

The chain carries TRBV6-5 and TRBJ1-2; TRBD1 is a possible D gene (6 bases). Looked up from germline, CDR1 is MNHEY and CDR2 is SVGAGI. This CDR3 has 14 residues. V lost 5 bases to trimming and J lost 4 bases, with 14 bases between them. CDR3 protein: CASSRTALPYGYTF. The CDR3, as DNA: TGTGCCAGCAGTCGGACAGCATTACCCTATGGCTACACCTTC.